This T cell receptor (beta chain) was captured by sequencing in a study of response to subunit inactivated influenza vaccine. Study conclusions and caveats: There was a suggestion from the authors that each seasonal influenza vaccination recruits few new T cells.

The CDR3 contains 15 residues. V dropped 0 bases and J dropped 5 bases, with 12 bases sitting between them. Germline V gene sequence: CDR1 SGDLS, CDR2 YYNGEE. The table lists this clonotype with a few counts. The antigen is not known. TCRdb re-called the RT-PCR reads with MiXCR, one entry per CDR3 protein. The profile shows about half a million distinct CDR3 sequences, roughly 8.2% of them singletons. The specimen was PBMCs from blood, collected roughly 24 months after vaccination. The chain uses TRBV9 and TRBJ2-1, with a possible D match to TRBD2 (6 bases). The source of this sequence is a man aged 50 to 69 who received an inactivated influenza vaccine. Here the CDR3 reads CASSVGGGLHNEQFF. The CDR3 DNA is TGTGCCAGCAGCGTAGGTGGAGGGCTACACAATGAGCAGTTCTTC.